Reported below is one T cell receptor beta chain. It has no known antigen specificity. Base qualities are missing; no much larger clone stands one base away. For CDR1 and CDR2, the germline V gene lists MDHEN and SYDVKM. Counted from cysteine to phenylalanine, this CDR3 has 16 amino acids. Of all the DNA, just the CDR3 is kept, 48 bases in frame from base 1. V lost 2 bases and J lost 2 bases; the stretch between them is 13 bases long. Using the deep immunoSEQ assay, multiplex PCR amplified TCR CDR3 regions from genomic DNA. For each cell subset, the extracted genomic DNA was distributed evenly across all wells of several immunoSEQ 96-well plates, and each plate served as one replicate. For sorted subsets, roughly 190 ng of genomic DNA, equivalent to around 31,000 T cell genomes, went into each replicate PCR. The purified libraries were quantified using a Qubit 3.0 fluorometer, sized with a Bioanalyzer 2100, and then quantified again using the KAPA Library Quantification kit. Every immunoSEQ 96-well plate was sequenced on a separate single-read 150-cycle Illumina NextSeq 550 flow cell. As for how the authors treated the data: Because the immunoSEQ output held only junctional sequences and lacked quality scores, the filtering could not match the filtering applied to full-length reads. To assign V/J genes and CDR3, sequences were annotated using PyIR, a Python wrapper for IgBLAST v1.9, with IMGT germline references. Reads with weak V/J assignments (E-value above 1e-6), missing CDR3, stop codons, out-of-frame junctions, or ambiguous translated residues were removed. V3J clonotypes were defined as sequences sharing an identical inferred V gene, J gene, and CDR3 amino acid sequence. Percentage overlap between repertoires was computed as shared unique clonotypes divided by the size of the smaller repertoire. Three approaches were used to assess repertoire richness: RTK rarefaction, the Chao1 estimator, and Recon v2.1 estimates of unobserved clonotypes. OLGA was used to compute generation probabilities for all TCRbeta clonotypes that the gDNA method yielded from a handful of donors. TCRdb obtained this table from immuneACCESS and retained in-frame rearrangements with V and J assigned. These tables miss some clones; where compared with another copy, unresolved V genes account for less than half of the shortfall, and the remainder is unexplained. D and trimming come from the DNA, and the V and J calls and clone size come from that table. The sample table contains some 2,500,000 clones; only one count was recorded for 85% to 95% of them. Of the sample, roughly 0.34% is held by the ten largest clones.

Donors were healthy HIV-negative adults with no recently reported acute infections or vaccinations. Only Caucasian adults living in Nashville, Tennessee, USA were represented among the donors. CD4+ T cells were enriched through magnetic negative selection, after which naive cells were positively selected on CD45RA and the remaining negative fraction served as the memory subset. Blood was obtained by leukapheresis, after which PBMCs were separated by Ficoll-Histopaque density gradient centrifugation and cryopreserved in liquid nitrogen vapor phase. Analytical flow cytometry was used to check the purity and quantity of every magnetically sorted T cell population. Each sorted fraction had its genomic DNA isolated and then quantified by UV absorbance on a Nanodrop 2000c. This entry is derived from a study of shared clonotypes between healthy human individuals (dated by TCRdb to 2020 to 2021). General notes on the study: A few men and a couple of women, aged 18 to 49 years, made up the cohort. Per donor, three plates each were used for CD4 naive and CD4 memory, two for CD8 naive, and one for CD8 memory. The study deeply sequenced blood TCR repertoires of several healthy adults to estimate repertoire size and the extent of clonotype sharing between individuals. Libraries were prepared and TCR repertoires were sequenced by different laboratories using diverse techniques, in order to increase sequencing depth and limit assay-specific biases. Per donor, leukapheresis produced somewhere between about 0.9 and 9.5 billion PBMCs.

General findings and caveats noted by the study authors: Pairwise subsampling led to the expectation that sequencing depth would affect the degree of clonotype sharing among donors. Sampling was restricted to blood, and TCR repertoires in tissues likely differ from the TCR repertoires found in blood. Sharing across several donors was observed for about 4.8% of naive CD4, over 3% of naive CD8, over 2% of memory CD4, and around 0.42% of memory CD8 clonotypes. Clonotypes shared by all four sorted-subset donors showed higher generation probabilities than non-shared clonotypes. Even with the large sequencing depth, rarefaction of the sorted-subset datasets indicated that sequencing was incomplete. The genetic and exposure-history diversity represented was limited by the small number of donors. Naive subsets generally had larger estimated clonotype richness than memory subsets did.

Sequencing was carried out using naive CD4+ T cells from PBMCs. Reading the label with the study, this specimen's cell subset or site is: CD45RA+ positively selected. Here the chain combines TRBV28 and TRBJ1-5; a tentative D call is TRBD1 (5 bases match). This sequence was found in a man younger than 35 in good health. Some clones in this sample may be carry-over from other donors' samples. The sequenced DNA: TGTGCCAGCAGTTTAGGGGCGGGGAAGGGCAATCAGCCCCAGCATTTT. Its protein is CASSLGAGKGNQPQHF.